The 12 T cell receptor beta chains reported below all come from one sample, sequenced in a study of blood T cell repertoires in COVID-19 (dated by TCRdb to about 2020). Receptor amplification or capture employed the immunoSEQ multiplex PCR assay. The table was pulled from immuneACCESS by TCRdb, which kept in-frame rearrangements only. Such tables lose some clones; where checked, under half of the loss comes from unresolved V genes, and the rest has no known cause. This sample has 120,000 to 150,000 clones in its table, and over 75% of those were observed once. The top ten clonotypes cover 0.95% to 1.5% of the sample. The source material was PBMCs or T cells enriched from blood (not recorded which). The receptors come from a woman in her twenties or thirties with acute COVID-19.

In this sample, this clone turned up a few times. V and J are TRBV27 and TRBJ2-3; 8 bases are a match to TRBD2. Trimming took 4 bases from V and 3 from J; bases not matched to a gene: 9. Per the germline V gene, CDR1 is MNHEY and CDR2 is SMNVEV (reference sequence). This CDR3 is 16 amino acids long. The CDR3 sequence: CASSSRPGLGTDTQYF. The CDR3 DNA reads TGTGCCAGCAGTTCTCGCCCGGGACTAGGTACAGATACGCAGTATTTT.

J is TRBJ2-7 and V is TRBV19; D is perhaps TRBD1 (5 bases). Germline CDR1 LNHDA, CDR2 SQIVND (reference sequence). This CDR3 contains 15 residues. Deletions cut 5 bases from V and 4 bases from J, with 18 bases between. CDR3 sequence (DNA): TGTGCCAGTAGTTCTTTGGCAGGGCAGGATTACGAGCAGTACTTC. This gives the protein CASSSLAGQDYEQYF. The variable domain in full, with the rest retrieved from reference TRBV19 and TRBJ2-7, is DGGITQSPKYLFRKEGQNVTLSCEQNLNHDAMYWYRQDPGQGLRLIYYSQIVNDFQKGDIAEGYSVSREKKESFPLTVTSAQKNPTAFYLCASSSLAGQDYEQYFGPGTRLTVT.

The CDR3 region is CASSLLALSSNEQFF. CDR3 DNA: TGTGCCAGCAGTCTACTAGCTCTTAGTTCCAATGAGCAGTTCTTC. The chain recombines TRBV27 with TRBJ2-1; D might be TRBD2 (6 bases). V dropped 5 bases and J dropped 6 bases, with 17 bases sitting between them. This CDR3 has 15 amino acids. CDR1 is MNHEY and CDR2 is SMNVEV in the germline V gene (reference sequence).

This chain uses TRBV5-4 with TRBJ2-1, with D possibly being TRBD1 (6 bases). With 0 bases removed from V and 4 bases from J, the gap between germline ends came to 14 bases. Germline assignment: CDR1 SGHNT and CDR2 YYREEE (reference sequence). The CDR3 is 16 residues long. Here the CDR3 reads CASSLARGSPYNEQFF. The CDR3 DNA follows: TGTGCCAGCAGCTTGGCTAGGGGGAGCCCGTACAATGAGCAGTTCTTC.

The chain recombines TRBV28 with TRBJ1-3; D remains unclear. Trimming cost V 0 bases and J 0 bases, with 9 bases left between them. The germline V gene has CDR1 MDHEN and CDR2 SYDVKM. The CDR3 has 16 amino acids. As DNA, the CDR3 is TGTGCCAGCAGTTTATGGCAATCCGGCTCTGGAAACACCATATATTTT. This sequence encodes CASSLWQSGSGNTIYF.

In DNA form, the CDR3 reads TGTGCCAGCAGTTGGGGACTAGCGGGAAACCCTAGCACAGATACGCAGTATTTT. Its protein is CASSWGLAGNPSTDTQYF. The chain couples TRBV27 to TRBJ2-3; 13 bases line up with TRBD2. The V segment lost 4 bases and the J segment 0 bases; nucleotides outside the gene matches: 7. Germline CDR1 reads MNHEY; CDR2 reads SMNVEV (reference sequence). The CDR3 loop spans 18 amino acids.

This rearrangement joins TRBV28 to TRBJ2-5, with 10 bases fitting TRBD2. Germline CDR1 is MDHEN and CDR2 is SYDVKM. The CDR3 sequence is 19 residues long. V shed 4 bases and J 5 bases; nucleotides not matched to a gene: 19. CDR3 loop: CASSSKKGASGSLRETQYF. Written as DNA, the CDR3 is TGTGCCAGCAGTTCTAAAAAGGGAGCTAGCGGGAGTTTGCGGGAGACCCAGTACTTC.

V gene TRBV7-2 combines with J gene TRBJ2-1; TRBD2 matches 15 bases. The V segment lost 2 bases and the J segment 9 bases; nucleotides outside the gene matches: 5. Looked up from germline, CDR1 is SGHTA and CDR2 is FQGNSA. This CDR3 comprises 16 residues. The CDR3 is CASSLKGLAGGGEQFF. The DNA of the CDR3 is TGTGCCAGCAGCTTAAAGGGACTAGCGGGAGGCGGTGAGCAGTTCTTC.

Comments on this clone: At the DNA level, this CDR3 is encoded by other sequences in the same sample as well. The chain employs TRBV27 and TRBJ1-5, with unresolved D. The V gene's germline CDR1 is MNHEY and CDR2 SMNVEV (reference sequence). V lost 6 bases and J 0 bases, leaving 9 bases between the germline ends. There are 14 residues in the CDR3. CDR3 protein: CASSPNGSNQPQHF. The CDR3 DNA reads TGTGCCAGCAGCCCTAATGGTAGCAATCAGCCCCAGCATTTT.

This sequence joins TRBV15 and TRBJ2-7; 10 bases are shared with TRBD2. J gave up 4 bases and V 0 bases, and 12 bases lay outside the gene matches. The CDR3 has 18 residues. CDR1 is LNHNV, CDR2 YYDKDF, per germline (reference sequence). DNA for the CDR3: TGTGCCACCAGCAGAGAGGCCCCGTGGCTAGCGGGAGTTTACGAGCAGTACTTC. Translating gives CATSREAPWLAGVYEQYF.

J is TRBJ2-5 and V is TRBV7-8; weak D call: TRBD2 (6 bases). This CDR3 spans 17 amino acids. Germline assignment: CDR1 SGHVS and CDR2 FQNEAQ. Trimming stripped 5 bases from V and 4 bases from J, with 23 bases between. CDR3 in amino acids: CASSPGTGRGMGETQYF. The CDR3 coding sequence is TGTGCCAGCAGCCCAGGGACCGGACGGGGGATGGGAGAGACCCAGTACTTC.

CDR3: CASSLWELTGNGYTF. As DNA, the CDR3 is TGTGCCAGCAGCCTTTGGGAACTAACAGGGAATGGCTACACCTTC. The V call is TRBV7-9, the J call TRBJ1-2, with D perhaps matching TRBD1 (6 bases). The germline V and J ends were trimmed by 5 bases and 6 bases, with 19 bases remaining between them. The CDR3 runs 15 residues. Per the germline V gene, CDR1 is SEHNR and CDR2 is FQNEAQ (reference sequence).